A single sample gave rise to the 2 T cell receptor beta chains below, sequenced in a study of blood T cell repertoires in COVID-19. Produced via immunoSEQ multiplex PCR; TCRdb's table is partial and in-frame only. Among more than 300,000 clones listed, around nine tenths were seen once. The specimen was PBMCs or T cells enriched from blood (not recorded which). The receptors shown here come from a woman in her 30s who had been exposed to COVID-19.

The CDR3 spells CASSFGQGAAEAFF. CDR3 sequence (DNA): TGTGCCAGCAGCTTCGGACAGGGGGCCGCTGAAGCTTTCTTT. V and J are TRBV7-9 and TRBJ1-1, with TRBD1 matching over 11 bases. This CDR3 is built from 14 residues. CDR1 SEHNR and CDR2 FQNEAQ come from the germline V gene (reference sequence). Trimming cost V 3 bases and J 6 bases; bases outside gene matches: 3.

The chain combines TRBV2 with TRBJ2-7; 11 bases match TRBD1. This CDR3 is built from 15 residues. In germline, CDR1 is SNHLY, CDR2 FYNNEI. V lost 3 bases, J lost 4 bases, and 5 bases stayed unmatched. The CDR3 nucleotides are TGTGCCAGCAGTGAGGACAGGGGGCGTTTTTACGAGCAGTACTTC. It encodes CASSEDRGRFYEQYF.